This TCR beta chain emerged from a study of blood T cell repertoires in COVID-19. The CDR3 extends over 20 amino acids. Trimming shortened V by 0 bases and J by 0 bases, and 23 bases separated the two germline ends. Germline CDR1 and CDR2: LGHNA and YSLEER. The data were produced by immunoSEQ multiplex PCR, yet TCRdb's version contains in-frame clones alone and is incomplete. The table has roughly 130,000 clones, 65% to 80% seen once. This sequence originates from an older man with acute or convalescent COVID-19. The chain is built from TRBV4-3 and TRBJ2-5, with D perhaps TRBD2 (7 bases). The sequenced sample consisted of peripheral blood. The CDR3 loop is CASSQEAVPTTGGYQETQYF. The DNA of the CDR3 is TGCGCCAGCAGCCAAGAAGCTGTGCCAACAACGGGGGGCTACCAAGAGACCCAGTACTTC.